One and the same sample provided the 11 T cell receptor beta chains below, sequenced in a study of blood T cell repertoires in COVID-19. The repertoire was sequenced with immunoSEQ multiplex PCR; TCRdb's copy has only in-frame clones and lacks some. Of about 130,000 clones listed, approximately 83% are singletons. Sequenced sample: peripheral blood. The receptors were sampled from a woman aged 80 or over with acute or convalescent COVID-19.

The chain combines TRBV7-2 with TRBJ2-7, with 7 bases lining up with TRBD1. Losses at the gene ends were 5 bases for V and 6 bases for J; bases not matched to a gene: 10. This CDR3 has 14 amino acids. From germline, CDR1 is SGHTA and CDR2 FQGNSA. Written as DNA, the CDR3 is TGTGCCAGCAGCATTGAGACAGGGACGGGCGAGCAGTACTTC. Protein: CASSIETGTGEQYF.

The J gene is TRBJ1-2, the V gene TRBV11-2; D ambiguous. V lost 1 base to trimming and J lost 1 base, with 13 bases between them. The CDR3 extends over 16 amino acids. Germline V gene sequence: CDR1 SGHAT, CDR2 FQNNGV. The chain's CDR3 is CASSLGRTQRNYGYTF. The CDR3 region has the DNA TGTGCCAGCAGCTTAGGGAGGACCCAGCGTAACTATGGCTACACCTTC.

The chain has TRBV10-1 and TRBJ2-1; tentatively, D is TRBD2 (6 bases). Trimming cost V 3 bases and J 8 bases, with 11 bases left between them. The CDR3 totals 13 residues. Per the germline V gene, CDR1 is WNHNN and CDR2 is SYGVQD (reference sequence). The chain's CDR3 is CASSERDWDEQFF. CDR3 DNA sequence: TGCGCCAGCAGTGAAAGGGACTGGGATGAGCAGTTCTTC.

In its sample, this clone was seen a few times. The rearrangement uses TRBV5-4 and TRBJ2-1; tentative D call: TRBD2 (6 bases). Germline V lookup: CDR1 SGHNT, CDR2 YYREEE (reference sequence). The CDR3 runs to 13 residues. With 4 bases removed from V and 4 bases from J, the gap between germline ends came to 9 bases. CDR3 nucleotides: TGTGCCAGCAGCCCAGCGGGTTACAATGAGCAGTTCTTC. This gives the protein CASSPAGYNEQFF.

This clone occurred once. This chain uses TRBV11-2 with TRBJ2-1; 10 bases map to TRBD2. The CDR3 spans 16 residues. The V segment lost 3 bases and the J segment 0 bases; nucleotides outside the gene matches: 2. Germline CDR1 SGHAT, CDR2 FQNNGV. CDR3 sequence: CASSFSGGSSYNEQFF. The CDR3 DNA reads TGTGCCAGCAGCTTTAGCGGGGGGAGCTCCTACAATGAGCAGTTCTTC.

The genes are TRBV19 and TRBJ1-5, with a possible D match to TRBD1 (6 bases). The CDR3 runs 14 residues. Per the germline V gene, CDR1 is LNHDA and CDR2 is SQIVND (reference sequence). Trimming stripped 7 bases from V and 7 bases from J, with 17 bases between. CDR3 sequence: CASKGGLSGQPQHF. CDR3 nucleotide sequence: TGTGCCAGTAAGGGGGGGTTATCGGGGCAGCCCCAGCATTTT.

The CDR3 DNA is TGTGCCCGGTCGGGACTCCCCTATGGCTACACCTTC. Protein: CARSGLPYGYTF. The J gene is TRBJ1-2, the V gene TRBV30; TRBD1 might be the D (5 bases). The CDR3 has 12 residues. Germline loops: CDR1 GTSNPN, CDR2 SVGIG (reference sequence). Deletions cut 8 bases from V and 4 bases from J, with 14 bases between.

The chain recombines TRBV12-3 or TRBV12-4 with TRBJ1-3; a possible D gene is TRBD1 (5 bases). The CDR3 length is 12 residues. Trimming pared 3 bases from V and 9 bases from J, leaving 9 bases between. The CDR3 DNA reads TGTGCCAGCAGTTTTTCCGGGGGCACCATATATTTT. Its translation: CASSFSGGTIYF.

The CDR3 sequence: CASSLGVSGAPNEKLFF. CDR3 DNA: TGTGCCAGCAGCTTAGGTGTCTCTGGTGCGCCTAATGAAAAACTGTTTTTT. The chain is built from TRBV7-6 and TRBJ1-4, with unresolved D. V lost 1 base to trimming and J lost 3 bases, with 15 bases between them. Germline V gene sequence: CDR1 SGHVS, CDR2 FNYEAQ. This CDR3 is built from 17 residues.

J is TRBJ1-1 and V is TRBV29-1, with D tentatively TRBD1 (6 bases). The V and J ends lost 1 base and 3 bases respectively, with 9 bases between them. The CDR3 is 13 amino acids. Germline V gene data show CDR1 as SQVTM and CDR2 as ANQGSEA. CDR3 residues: CSVEVYRDTEAFF. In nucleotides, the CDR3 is TGCAGCGTTGAAGTGTACAGGGACACTGAAGCTTTCTTT.

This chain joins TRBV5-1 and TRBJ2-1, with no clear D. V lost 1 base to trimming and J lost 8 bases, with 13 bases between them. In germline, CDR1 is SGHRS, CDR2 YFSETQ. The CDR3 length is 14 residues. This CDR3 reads CASSLRTLVDEQFF. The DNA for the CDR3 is TGCGCCAGCAGCTTGCGCACTCTCGTGGATGAGCAGTTCTTC.